The 30 T cell receptor beta chains below come from one sample, sequenced in a study of cytomegalovirus exposure and HLA in healthy donors. PCR amplification relied on 60 Vbeta primers (plus 13 Jbeta primers). TCRdb keeps only in-frame clones here, not all; method: immunoSEQ multiplex PCR. The table records 150,000 to 200,000 clones, approximately 82% of them present only once. Sequencing input: PBMCs. The receptors come from a woman in her twenties or thirties in good health and CMV-seronegative.

This sequence joins TRBV11-2 and TRBJ2-5; D is ambiguous. Germline V lookup: CDR1 SGHAT, CDR2 FQNNGV. V was shortened by 1 base and J by 3 bases, with 9 bases between the two germline ends. The CDR3 loop spans 14 amino acids. The CDR3, as DNA: TGTGCCAGCAGCTTAGTCGCTAAGAAAGAGACCCAGTACTTC. Translation gives CASSLVAKKETQYF.

The rearrangement uses TRBV19 and TRBJ2-7; 9 bases align to TRBD2. Germline lookup yields CDR1 LNHDA and CDR2 SQIVND (reference sequence). The CDR3 runs 17 residues. Unmatched junction bases numbered 17, after V lost 5 bases and J lost 6 bases. The CDR3 DNA follows: TGTGCCAGTAGTGCCCCCCCCTTTAGCGGGAGTTTGGGCGAGCAGTACTTC. Translating it yields CASSAPPFSGSLGEQYF.

This clone occurred once. The rearrangement joins TRBV5-1 to TRBJ1-1; D is undetermined. This CDR3 contains 15 residues. Deletions cut 4 bases from V and 0 bases from J, with 13 bases between. Germline values: CDR1 SGHRS, CDR2 YFSETQ. The CDR3 region has the DNA TGCGCCAGCAGCGAAGCACCTATTTTGAACACTGAAGCTTTCTTT. It codes for CASSEAPILNTEAFF.

The chain has TRBV6-5 and TRBJ1-1; 7 bases are shared with TRBD1. The germline V gene encodes CDR1 MNHEY and CDR2 SVGAGI. The V and J ends lost 0 bases and 5 bases, in that order; junction bases with no gene match: 9. This CDR3 has 16 amino acids. The CDR3, as DNA: TGTGCCAGCAGTTACTCGGGGCAGGGGGTTCGAACTGAAGCTTTCTTT. Its translation: CASSYSGQGVRTEAFF.

The table lists this clone with a few counts. DNA for the CDR3: TGTGCCAGCTCACCACCGGGGGCAGCGAACTATGGCTACACCTTC. This codes for CASSPPGAANYGYTF. V usage is TRBV18 and J usage is TRBJ1-2; possible D gene TRBD1, 6 bases. V lost 0 bases and J 2 bases, leaving 10 bases between the germline ends. The CDR3 is 15 amino acids. CDR1 is KGHSH, CDR2 LQKENI, per germline. Supplemented by reference TRBV18 and TRBJ1-2, the full variable domain reads NAGVMQNPRHLVRRRGQEARLRCSPMKGHSHVYWYRQLPEEGLKFMVYLQKENIIDESGMPKERFSAEFPKEGPSILRIQQVVRGDSAAYFCASSPPGAANYGYTFGSGTRLTVV.

The chain links TRBV5-1 to TRBJ1-4, with a weak D call TRBD1 (5 bases). CDR1 is SGHRS, CDR2 YFSETQ, per germline. The CDR3 length is 16 residues. The germline V and J ends were trimmed by 2 bases and 1 base, with 12 bases remaining between them. In nucleotides, the CDR3 is TGCGCCAGCAGCTTAGCTCGAACAGGAACTAATGAAAAACTGTTTTTT. Amino acid sequence: CASSLARTGTNEKLFF.

This chain connects TRBV7-8 to TRBJ2-7, with TRBD1 matching 10 bases. Per the germline V gene, CDR1 is SGHVS and CDR2 is FQNEAQ. Trimming removed 5 bases from V and 4 bases from J; junction bases left unmatched: 8. The CDR3 covers 15 residues. CDR3 sequence: CASSTRTGGRYEQYF. Here the CDR3 DNA reads TGTGCCAGCAGCACACGGACAGGGGGAAGGTACGAGCAGTACTTC.

V is TRBV7-2 and J is TRBJ2-3; 9 bases align to TRBD2. V was clipped by 10 bases and J by 6 bases; unmatched bases: 14. The CDR3 is 15 amino acids. The V gene's germline CDR1 is SGHTA and CDR2 FQGNSA. CDR3 loop: CATRWGGGVVDTQYF. As DNA, the CDR3 is TGTGCCACCCGCTGGGGCGGGGGGGTTGTTGATACGCAGTATTTT. Variable domain in full (rest from reference TRBV7-2 and TRBJ2-3): GAGVSQSPSNKVTEKGKDVELRCDPISGHTALYWYRQSLGQGLEFLIYFQGNSAPDKSGLPSDRFSAERTGGSVSTLTIQRTQQEDSAVYLCATRWGGGVVDTQYFGPGTRLTVL.

This clone was recorded only once. The chain is built from TRBV29-1 and TRBJ2-3, with a weak D call TRBD1 (6 bases). V was cut by 7 bases and J by 6 bases, with 8 bases left in between. Germline V CDR1 and CDR2: SQVTM, ANQGSEA. This CDR3 comprises 10 residues. The CDR3 region is CSAGEDTQYF. CDR3 in DNA: TGCAGCGCAGGGGAGGATACGCAGTATTTT.

The V and J genes are TRBV11-2 and TRBJ1-6, with D perhaps matching TRBD1 (6 bases). CDR3 size: 16 residues. Deletions cut 5 bases from V and 9 bases from J, with 20 bases between. Germline-derived CDR1 and CDR2 are SGHAT and FQNNGV. The CDR3 here is CASSVGPSGGGSPLHF. The CDR3 coding sequence is TGTGCCAGCAGCGTAGGGCCTTCGGGGGGCGGTTCACCCCTCCACTTT. Full variable domain (missing parts from reference TRBV11-2 and TRBJ1-6): EAGVAQSPRYKIIEKRQSVAFWCNPISGHATLYWYQQILGQGPKLLIQFQNNGVVDDSQLPKDRFSAERLKGVDSTLKIQPAKLEDSAVYLCASSVGPSGGGSPLHFGNGTRLTVT.

This clone was recorded only once. One end of the junction fails to match germline, which may point to a read error. The chain uses TRBV30 and TRBJ2-5, with 9 nucleotides matching TRBD2. Germline V gives CDR1 GTSNPN, CDR2 SVGIG (reference sequence). The CDR3 consists of 13 residues. CDR3 DNA: TGTGCCTGGGAACCGGGACTAGCAGAGGCCCAGTACTTC. Translated, it gives CAWEPGLAEAQYF.

The V gene is TRBV7-2, the J gene TRBJ1-5, with 7 positions matching TRBD1. The CDR3 contains 16 residues. CDR1 is SGHTA and CDR2 is FQGNSA in the germline V gene. The trim removed 5 bases at V and 0 bases at J, leaving 7 bases unmatched. The DNA for the CDR3 is TGTGCCAGCAGCCCAGGGGCAGGGGGTAGCAATCAGCCCCAGCATTTT. Translating it yields CASSPGAGGSNQPQHF.

The CDR3 nucleotides are TGTGCCATCAGTGAGCCGGATACAGGGGACTATGGCTACACCTTC. It translates to CAISEPDTGDYGYTF. V gene TRBV10-3 combines with J gene TRBJ1-2; 7 bases agree with TRBD1. Per germline, CDR1 ENHRY and CDR2 SYGVKD. V gave up 2 bases and J gave up 3 bases; unmatched junction bases: 6. CDR3 length: 15 amino acids.

The chain joins TRBV6-4 to TRBJ2-1; 10 nucleotides line up with TRBD2. Unmatched junction bases numbered 2, after V lost 9 bases and J lost 3 bases. CDR1 and CDR2 (germline): MRHNA, SNTAGT. CDR3 length: 13 amino acids. CDR3 loop: CARAGGIYNEQFF. In DNA form, the CDR3 reads TGTGCCAGAGCGGGAGGGATCTACAATGAGCAGTTCTTC.

V usage is TRBV19 and J usage is TRBJ1-5, with D unresolved. Germline V gives CDR1 LNHDA, CDR2 SQIVND (reference sequence). The CDR3 contains 14 residues. The ends were cut back, 10 bases at V and 6 bases at J, with 19 bases in the middle. CDR3 sequence (DNA): TGTGCCATCAGCCTCACGGGAGGAGGTCAGCCCCAGCATTTT. This encodes CAISLTGGGQPQHF.

This clone has more than one count but fewer than ten. The chain joins TRBV7-9 to TRBJ2-7, with TRBD2 matching 9 bases. This CDR3 is built from 16 residues. V dropped 4 bases and J dropped 1; count of bases not matched to a gene: 8. Germline values: CDR1 SEHNR, CDR2 FQNEAQ (reference sequence). In nucleotides, the CDR3 is TGTGCCAGCAGCTGGCGTAGCGGGGGCAAATCCTACGAGCAGTACTTC. Residues: CASSWRSGGKSYEQYF.

This clone was detected once. CDR3 nucleotide sequence: TGTGCCAGCAGCGCTCTTACAGGGAACCCCTATGGCTACACCTTC. As protein: CASSALTGNPYGYTF. V is TRBV14 and J is TRBJ1-2; TRBD1 is a possible D gene (6 bases). V lost 5 bases and J 4 bases, leaving 17 bases between the germline ends. This CDR3 has 15 amino acids. Germline lookup yields CDR1 SGHDN and CDR2 FVKESK.

In regard to this clone: A read error may account for a junction end that differs from germline. This rearrangement joins TRBV28 to TRBJ2-6; the D gene is possibly TRBD1 (5 bases). Germline assignment: CDR1 MDHEN and CDR2 SYDVKM. The CDR3 covers 16 residues. CDR3: CASSKDSPSGANGLTF. The CDR3, as DNA: TGTGCCAGCAGTAAGGATTCCCCCTCTGGGGCCAACGGCCTGACTTTC.

The V call is TRBV19, the J call TRBJ1-6; D perhaps matches TRBD1 (6 bases). Germline CDR1 LNHDA, CDR2 SQIVND (reference sequence). The CDR3 has 16 amino acids. V was clipped by 6 bases and J by 5 bases, with 17 bases between them. The CDR3 region has the DNA TGTGCCAGTAGAGTGGGGGGGGGCATGAATAATTCACCCCTCCACTTT. Protein product: CASRVGGGMNNSPLHF.

This chain connects TRBV6-1 to TRBJ2-4; 10 positions match TRBD1. The CDR3 is made up of 19 amino acids. Germline assignment: CDR1 MNHNS and CDR2 SASEGT. J lost 1 base, V lost 1 base, and 10 bases had no gene match. The CDR3 DNA reads TGTGCCAGCAGTGAAGAATTGACAGGGGGCATTAAGGCCAAAAACATTCAGTACTTC. Residues: CASSEELTGGIKAKNIQYF.

About this clone: Relative to the germline gene, one junction end is altered; a read error may explain this. The rearrangement uses TRBV18 and TRBJ1-5; D not certain. The CDR3 is 16 residues long. Germline CDR1 is KGHSH and CDR2 is LQKENI. CDR3 protein: CASSPQGLTDGQPQHF. Here the CDR3 DNA reads TGTGCCAGCTCTCCACAAGGACTGACGGACGGACAGCCCCAGCATTTT.

For this clone: The conserved final phenylalanine or tryptophan is absent from the CDR3, which likely points to a read error. This chain joins TRBV27 and TRBJ1-2; 7 nucleotides match TRBD1. With 3 bases clipped from V and 4 bases from J, the junction kept 5 bases outside the gene matches. The CDR3 length is 14 residues. The germline V gene encodes CDR1 MNHEY and CDR2 SMNVEV (reference sequence). CDR3 coding DNA: TGTGCCAGCAGTTTGAACAGGGGTACCTATGGCTACACCCTC. Its protein is CASSLNRGTYGYTL.

The chain couples TRBV10-2 to TRBJ1-1, with 7 bases fitting TRBD1. The CDR3 runs to 14 residues. Germline values: CDR1 WSHSY, CDR2 SAAADI. J lost 5 bases, V lost 2 bases, and 5 bases had no gene match. The CDR3 DNA sequence: TGCGCCAGCAGTGAGGTAGGGGGCGGGACTGAAGCTTTCTTT. This sequence encodes CASSEVGGGTEAFF.

This chain connects TRBV10-1 to TRBJ1-1, with 7 nucleotides matching TRBD1. The ends lost 4 bases at V and 3 bases at J; junction bases unmatched: 2. This CDR3 has 13 amino acids. CDR1 WNHNN and CDR2 SYGVQD come from the germline V gene (reference sequence). The CDR3 loop is CASSGQGYTEAFF. The CDR3 DNA reads as TGCGCCAGCAGTGGACAGGGCTACACTGAAGCTTTCTTT.

This clone was observed a handful of times. CDR3 nucleotide sequence: TGTGCCAGCAGTTACGGGGCCCACAGGGGGAAGGATTCACCCCTCCACTTT. Protein sequence: CASSYGAHRGKDSPLHF. V is TRBV27 and J is TRBJ1-6; 8 bases fit TRBD1. In germline, CDR1 is MNHEY, CDR2 SMNVEV (reference sequence). This CDR3 has 17 residues. V lost 4 bases and J lost 8; bases outside the gene matches: 13.

The chain employs TRBV5-1 and TRBJ2-7, with 8 bases matching TRBD1. CDR1 and CDR2 from the germline V gene are SGHRS and YFSETQ. The CDR3 is made up of 18 amino acids. V lost 0 bases, J lost 3 bases, and 14 bases stayed unmatched. The CDR3 nucleotides read TGCGCCAGCAGCTTGGCCCAGGTTAGGACAGGGACACGCTACGAGCAGTACTTC. Its translation: CASSLAQVRTGTRYEQYF.

The chain has TRBV6-6 and TRBJ2-7; D might be TRBD1 (5 bases). Germline values: CDR1 MNHNY, CDR2 SVGAGI (reference sequence). The V and J ends lost 5 bases and 3 bases respectively, with 20 bases between them. This CDR3 contains 16 residues. Written as DNA, the CDR3 is TGTGCCAGCAGTAACTTAGGATCCCAGGGCGGCTACGAGCAGTACTTC. As protein: CASSNLGSQGGYEQYF.

The CDR3 region has the DNA TGTGCCAGCAGCTTAGCGCCTTACAGGGGGCCCTACGAGCAGTACTTC. Protein: CASSLAPYRGPYEQYF. The chain recombines TRBV7-2 with TRBJ2-5; TRBD1 agrees at 9 bases. The DNA matches TRBJ2-7 better at its end, which makes the J call doubtful. CDR3 length equals 16 residues. CDR1 and CDR2 (germline): SGHTA, FQGNSA.

The V gene is TRBV9, the J gene TRBJ2-3; perhaps TRBD1 as D (6 bases). The CDR3 is 14 amino acids. Germline values: CDR1 SGDLS, CDR2 YYNGEE. Trimming removed 7 bases from V and 1 base from J, with 13 bases in between. The CDR3 DNA reads as TGTGCCAGCTCTATCTCAGGGGGCACAGATACGCAGTATTTT. Protein sequence: CASSISGGTDTQYF.

V and J are TRBV5-1 and TRBJ2-5; possible D gene TRBD1, 6 bases. With 0 bases removed from V and 4 bases from J, the gap between germline ends came to 22 bases. The CDR3 totals 18 residues. Germline V gene sequence: CDR1 SGHRS, CDR2 YFSETQ. The CDR3 loop reads CASSLAVGARGQGETQYF. For the CDR3, the DNA is TGCGCCAGCAGCTTGGCCGTCGGAGCCAGGGGTCAGGGAGAGACCCAGTACTTC.